Reported below is one T cell receptor beta chain. The data derive from a study of TIL therapy for anti-PD-1-resistant metastatic lung cancer. Overall study context: Tumors carried a median around 1.4 non-synonymous mutations per megabase.

Time point reported: pre-treatment sample, taken before nivolumab and TIL therapy. Tumor tissue came from excised metastases, mostly pleural nodules or supraclavicular lymph nodes. CDR1 and CDR2 (germline): SGHRS, YFSETQ. The CDR3 has 14 residues. Trimming removed 2 bases from V and 8 bases from J; junction bases left unmatched: 5. The immunoSEQ assay was v3. Assay: immunoSEQ multiplex PCR; the TCRdb copy retains only in-frame clones and omits some. Among approximately 92,000 clones listed, about 71% were seen once. The material was tumor tissue, obtained at baseline. The sequence was collected from a person between 25 and 80 years old with non-small cell lung cancer. This chain links TRBV5-1 with TRBJ2-3, with 10 bases fitting TRBD1. Written as DNA, the CDR3 is TGCGCCAGCAGCTTAAGACAGGGGGCCGGTACGCAGTATTTT. This encodes CASSLRQGAGTQYF.